These T cell receptor beta chains were read from a single sample in a study of blood T cell repertoires in COVID-19. Produced via immunoSEQ multiplex PCR; TCRdb's table is partial and in-frame only. The sample lists 200,000 to 250,000 clones, 75% to 85% seen once, with around 5% in the top ten. Sequencing used peripheral blood. These receptors were obtained from a woman in her 70s with acute or convalescent COVID-19. Both conserved end residues are part of each CDR3. The D gene is left open where the match is weak. Size tells how often a clone was seen (once, few, many) or the class of an expanded clone, and some rows leave it out.

j_gene: TRBJ1-5
v_gene: TRBV7-2
abundance: once
d_gene: .
CDR3nt: TGTGCCAGCAGCTTAAACGTCGGAGGGCTAAATCAGCCCCAGCATTTT
CDR3aa: CASSLNVGGLNQPQHF

j_gene: TRBJ1-1
v_gene: TRBV2
abundance: .
d_gene: TRBD1
CDR3nt: TGTGCCAGCAGTGGAGGGACAGGGCATGGAGGGAACACTGAAGCTTTCTTT
CDR3aa: CASSGGTGHGGNTEAFF

j_gene: TRBJ2-7
v_gene: TRBV18
abundance: .
d_gene: TRBD1
CDR3nt: TGTGCCAGCTCACCAAGGACAGGCTCGTACGAGCAGTACTTC
CDR3aa: CASSPRTGSYEQYF

j_gene: TRBJ1-6
v_gene: TRBV28
abundance: .
d_gene: .
CDR3nt: TGTGCCAGCAGTCGGCTGGACAGAATTAATTCACCCCTCCACTTT
CDR3aa: CASSRLDRINSPLHF

j_gene: TRBJ2-1
v_gene: TRBV30
abundance: .
d_gene: .
CDR3nt: TGTGCCTGGAGTGTATCTCCGAACGGGGGGCCTAAATGGCAGGTATCCTACAATGAGCAGTTCTTC
CDR3aa: CAWSVSPNGGPKWQVSYNEQFF

j_gene: TRBJ1-3
v_gene: TRBV5-1
abundance: few
d_gene: TRBD1
CDR3nt: TGCGCCAGCAGCTGGACAGGGGGCTCTGGAAACACCATATATTTT
CDR3aa: CASSWTGGSGNTIYF

j_gene: TRBJ2-3
v_gene: TRBV7-9
abundance: .
d_gene: .
CDR3nt: TGTGCCAGCAGCTCGAGAGATACGCAGTATTTT
CDR3aa: CASSSRDTQYF

j_gene: TRBJ1-3
v_gene: TRBV11-2
abundance: .
d_gene: .
CDR3nt: TGTGCCAGCAGCTTAGAGCTGGGGGCCTTGTACACCATATATTTT
CDR3aa: CASSLELGALYTIYF

j_gene: TRBJ1-1
v_gene: TRBV12-3/TRBV12-4
abundance: .
d_gene: .
CDR3nt: TGTGCCAGCAGTTTTGCAGGGAACACTGAAGCTTTCTTT
CDR3aa: CASSFAGNTEAFF

j_gene: TRBJ1-2
v_gene: TRBV4-1
abundance: .
d_gene: .
CDR3nt: TGCGCCAGCAGCCAAGAATCATTCCGGGACTATGGCTACACCTTC
CDR3aa: CASSQESFRDYGYTF

j_gene: TRBJ1-5
v_gene: TRBV5-6
abundance: .
d_gene: .
CDR3nt: TGTGCCAGCAGCTTCTACAGAGATAGCAATCAGCCCCAGCATTTT
CDR3aa: CASSFYRDSNQPQHF

j_gene: TRBJ1-6
v_gene: TRBV10-3
abundance: .
d_gene: TRBD1
CDR3nt: TGTGCCATCGGGACAGGAAGCTCCTATAATTCACCCCTCCACTTT
CDR3aa: CAIGTGSSYNSPLHF

j_gene: TRBJ2-1
v_gene: TRBV4-3
abundance: .
d_gene: .
CDR3nt: TGCGCCAGCAGCCAAGAGGGAGGAATCTCCTACAATGAGCAGTTCTTC
CDR3aa: CASSQEGGISYNEQFF

j_gene: TRBJ1-2
v_gene: TRBV19
abundance: .
d_gene: .
CDR3nt: TGTGCCAGTAGTATACAGGAGGGCTCCTATGGCTACACCTTC
CDR3aa: CASSIQEGSYGYTF

j_gene: TRBJ1-6
v_gene: TRBV27
abundance: .
d_gene: .
CDR3nt: TGTGCCAGCAGCTACCGGGGAGTGGGTAATTCACCCCTCCACTTT
CDR3aa: CASSYRGVGNSPLHF

j_gene: TRBJ2-1
v_gene: TRBV29-1
abundance: .
d_gene: .
CDR3nt: TGCAGCGTTGAACGGGGGGCCGCCTCCTACAATGAGCAGTTCTTC
CDR3aa: CSVERGAASYNEQFF

j_gene: TRBJ1-1
v_gene: TRBV4-1
abundance: .
d_gene: TRBD1
CDR3nt: TGCGCCAGCAGCCACCTGGGACAGGGGGACACTGAAGCTTTCTTT
CDR3aa: CASSHLGQGDTEAFF

j_gene: TRBJ2-1
v_gene: TRBV4-2
abundance: once
d_gene: TRBD2
CDR3nt: TGTGCCAGCAGCCCTAGACCGGGACTAGCGGACAACAATGAGCAGTTCTTC
CDR3aa: CASSPRPGLADNNEQFF

j_gene: TRBJ1-3
v_gene: TRBV9
abundance: .
d_gene: .
CDR3nt: TGTGCCAGCAGCGGACAGAGCTCTGGAAACACCATATATTTT
CDR3aa: CASSGQSSGNTIYF

j_gene: TRBJ2-1
v_gene: TRBV2
abundance: .
d_gene: TRBD2
CDR3nt: TGTGCCAGCAGGGAGCGGGGGGGCTTTTATGAGCAGTTCTTC
CDR3aa: CASRERGGFYEQFF

j_gene: TRBJ2-5
v_gene: TRBV5-1
abundance: .
d_gene: TRBD2
CDR3nt: TGCGCCAGCAGCTCGGAAAGCGGGGGGTGGGAGACCCAGTACTTC
CDR3aa: CASSSESGGWETQYF

j_gene: TRBJ2-7
v_gene: TRBV24-1
abundance: .
d_gene: TRBD2
CDR3nt: TGTGCCACTAGCGGGGGGGCCTACGAGCAGTACTTC
CDR3aa: CATSGGAYEQYF

j_gene: TRBJ2-6
v_gene: TRBV9
abundance: .
d_gene: TRBD1
CDR3nt: TGTGCCAGCAGCGTCTCGACAGGGGCCACATCTGGGGCCAACGTCCTGACTTTC
CDR3aa: CASSVSTGATSGANVLTF

j_gene: TRBJ2-1
v_gene: TRBV5-1
abundance: .
d_gene: .
CDR3nt: TGCGCCAGCAGCTTGAGACTCTTCAATGAGCAGTTCTTC
CDR3aa: CASSLRLFNEQFF

j_gene: TRBJ1-2
v_gene: TRBV24-1
abundance: .
d_gene: .
CDR3nt: TGTGCCACCAGTGATTTTGGAGACTATGGCTACACCTTC
CDR3aa: CATSDFGDYGYTF

j_gene: TRBJ1-5
v_gene: TRBV4-3
abundance: .
d_gene: .
CDR3nt: TGCGCCAGCAGCCAAGATGGGCAGACAAATCAGCCCCAGCATTTT
CDR3aa: CASSQDGQTNQPQHF

j_gene: TRBJ1-6
v_gene: TRBV5-4
abundance: .
d_gene: .
CDR3nt: TGTGCCAGCAGCTTGGTTGGGGGCAACAATTCACCCCTCCACTTT
CDR3aa: CASSLVGGNNSPLHF

j_gene: TRBJ2-7
v_gene: TRBV11-3
abundance: .
d_gene: .
CDR3nt: TGTGCCAGCAGCTTAGACCTGGGTGACACGAGCTCCTACGAGCAGTACTTC
CDR3aa: CASSLDLGDTSSYEQYF

j_gene: TRBJ1-5
v_gene: TRBV4-2
abundance: .
d_gene: .
CDR3nt: TGTGCCAGCAGCCACCCTACGGGATTTCTGGATAGCAATCAGCCCCAGCATTTT
CDR3aa: CASSHPTGFLDSNQPQHF

j_gene: TRBJ1-5
v_gene: TRBV3-1/TRBV3-2
abundance: once
d_gene: .
CDR3nt: TGTGCCAGCAGCCCCACCGGAGGGGGCAATCAGCCCCAGCATTTT
CDR3aa: CASSPTGGGNQPQHF

j_gene: TRBJ2-7
v_gene: TRBV6-2/TRBV6-3
abundance: .
d_gene: TRBD2
CDR3nt: TGTGCCAGCAGTGGACTAGCGGGGGGGAAGAGCTCCTACGAGCAGTACTTC
CDR3aa: CASSGLAGGKSSYEQYF

j_gene: TRBJ1-1
v_gene: TRBV7-2
abundance: .
d_gene: .
CDR3nt: TGTGCCAGCAGCTTACGAGGGATGAACACTGAAGCTTTCTTT
CDR3aa: CASSLRGMNTEAFF

j_gene: TRBJ1-1
v_gene: TRBV6-5
abundance: .
d_gene: .
CDR3nt: TGTGCCAGCAGTCAACACCCCTCAATGAACACTGAAGCTTTCTTT
CDR3aa: CASSQHPSMNTEAFF

j_gene: TRBJ1-1
v_gene: TRBV5-1
abundance: .
d_gene: .
CDR3nt: TGCGCCAGCAGCCTGGACAGGAACACTGAAGCTTTCTTT
CDR3aa: CASSLDRNTEAFF

j_gene: TRBJ1-5
v_gene: TRBV10-3
abundance: .
d_gene: .
CDR3nt: TGTGCCATCCGACCCGGGACAAAGGAGCCCCAGCATTTT
CDR3aa: CAIRPGTKEPQHF

j_gene: TRBJ2-1
v_gene: TRBV6-1
abundance: .
d_gene: TRBD1
CDR3nt: TGTGCCAGCAGTGAAGGAGCCGGACAGGCCGCCAATGAGCAGTTCTTC
CDR3aa: CASSEGAGQAANEQFF

j_gene: TRBJ1-5
v_gene: TRBV12-3/TRBV12-4
abundance: .
d_gene: .
CDR3nt: TGTGCCAGCACCGCGAGCAGGGATCAGCCCCAGCATTTT
CDR3aa: CASTASRDQPQHF

j_gene: TRBJ1-2
v_gene: TRBV6-1
abundance: .
d_gene: .
CDR3nt: TGTGCCAGCAGTGATGCGACAGCTCCAGACTACACCTTC
CDR3aa: CASSDATAPDYTF

j_gene: TRBJ1-2
v_gene: TRBV29-1
abundance: .
d_gene: TRBD1
CDR3nt: TGCAGCGTTGAGGTCCAGGGGGCAGGAAGCTATGGCTACACCTTC
CDR3aa: CSVEVQGAGSYGYTF

j_gene: TRBJ2-7
v_gene: TRBV6-2/TRBV6-3
abundance: .
d_gene: .
CDR3nt: TGTGCCAGCAGTTACTCCAGGGGCTACGAGCAGTACTTC
CDR3aa: CASSYSRGYEQYF

j_gene: TRBJ1-2
v_gene: TRBV20-1
abundance: .
d_gene: .
CDR3nt: TGCAGTGCCCCGGTTCTGTATGGCTACACCTTC
CDR3aa: CSAPVLYGYTF

j_gene: TRBJ1-5
v_gene: TRBV11-2
abundance: .
d_gene: .
CDR3nt: TGTGCCAGCAGTTTTAATAGCAATCAGCCCCAGCATTTT
CDR3aa: CASSFNSNQPQHF